This is a list of T cell receptor beta chains from one sample in a study of blood T cell repertoires in COVID-19. Assay: immunoSEQ multiplex PCR; the TCRdb copy retains only in-frame clones and omits some. The profile shows more than 250,000 clones, around 86% of them singletons. The sequenced sample was peripheral blood. These receptors originate from a middle-aged man with active or convalescent COVID-19. Each CDR3 is given with its conserved first and last residue. The order of the fields is CDR3 protein, CDR3 DNA, V gene, J gene, D gene, clone size. D genes are given only for firm matches. Clone size is not always given. Where it is, it says once, few, many or a class for expanded clones.

CDR3 protein: CASSPIEGGTQAKNIQYF; CDR3 DNA: TGTGCCAGCAGCCCTATCGAAGGGGGAACACAAGCCAAAAACATTCAGTACTTC; V gene: TRBV28; J gene: TRBJ2-4; D gene: -; clone size: -
CDR3 protein: CASSTPDRGNQPQHF; CDR3 DNA: TGTGCCAGCAGCACCCCGGACAGGGGGAATCAGCCCCAGCATTTT; V gene: TRBV5-8; J gene: TRBJ1-5; D gene: TRBD1; clone size: -
CDR3 protein: CASSLQYNSPLHF; CDR3 DNA: TGTGCCAGCAGCTTACAGTATAATTCACCCCTCCACTTT; V gene: TRBV11-2; J gene: TRBJ1-6; D gene: -; clone size: -
CDR3 protein: CASSHSGRSNEQFF; CDR3 DNA: TGTGCCAGCAGCCATAGCGGGAGATCGAATGAGCAGTTCTTC; V gene: TRBV11-3; J gene: TRBJ2-1; D gene: TRBD2; clone size: -
CDR3 protein: CASSLTGQASYEQYF; CDR3 DNA: TGTGCCAGCAGTTTAACGGGACAGGCTTCCTACGAGCAGTACTTC; V gene: TRBV28; J gene: TRBJ2-7; D gene: TRBD1; clone size: -
CDR3 protein: CASSQEIMLDRAFSTNEKLFF; CDR3 DNA: TGCGCCAGCAGCCAAGAGATTATGCTGGACAGGGCGTTTTCAACTAATGAAAAACTGTTTTTT; V gene: TRBV4-1; J gene: TRBJ1-4; D gene: TRBD1; clone size: once
CDR3 protein: CASTSGGEQFF; CDR3 DNA: TGTGCCAGCACGAGCGGGGGTGAGCAGTTCTTC; V gene: TRBV27; J gene: TRBJ2-1; D gene: TRBD2; clone size: -
CDR3 protein: CAISDADRGQETQYF; CDR3 DNA: TGTGCCATCAGTGACGCTGACAGGGGCCAAGAGACCCAGTACTTC; V gene: TRBV10-3; J gene: TRBJ2-5; D gene: TRBD1; clone size: -
CDR3 protein: CASSVATETGELFF; CDR3 DNA: TGTGCCAGCAGCGTAGCTACGGAGACCGGGGAGCTGTTTTTT; V gene: TRBV9; J gene: TRBJ2-2; D gene: -; clone size: -
CDR3 protein: CASSLVPRGHNGYTF; CDR3 DNA: TGTGCCAGCAGCTTAGTTCCCAGGGGGCACAATGGCTACACCTTC; V gene: TRBV7-8; J gene: TRBJ1-2; D gene: TRBD1; clone size: -
CDR3 protein: CASSYRRANEKLFF; CDR3 DNA: TGTGCCAGCTCCTACAGGAGGGCGAATGAAAAACTGTTTTTT; V gene: TRBV18; J gene: TRBJ1-4; D gene: -; clone size: -
CDR3 protein: CASRPDWNTEAFF; CDR3 DNA: TGTGCCAGCAGGCCGGACTGGAACACTGAAGCTTTCTTT; V gene: TRBV12-3/TRBV12-4; J gene: TRBJ1-1; D gene: -; clone size: -
CDR3 protein: CASSLRAGESYEQYF; CDR3 DNA: TGTGCCAGCAGCTTGAGGGCTGGGGAATCCTACGAGCAGTACTTC; V gene: TRBV7-3; J gene: TRBJ2-7; D gene: -; clone size: -
CDR3 protein: CARNLQDSGTGYGYTF; CDR3 DNA: TGTGCCCGGAACCTTCAGGACTCCGGGACAGGCTATGGCTACACCTTC; V gene: TRBV30; J gene: TRBJ1-2; D gene: TRBD1; clone size: once
CDR3 protein: CSVGRSGLADNEQFF; CDR3 DNA: TGCAGCGTGGGTCGGTCGGGACTAGCGGACAATGAGCAGTTCTTC; V gene: TRBV29-1; J gene: TRBJ2-1; D gene: TRBD2; clone size: -
CDR3 protein: CASSPRTEGEQYF; CDR3 DNA: TGCGCCAGCAGCCCTAGGACGGAGGGCGAGCAGTACTTC; V gene: TRBV5-1; J gene: TRBJ2-7; D gene: -; clone size: -
CDR3 protein: CATSRDPGVGNQPQHF; CDR3 DNA: TGTGCCACCAGCAGAGACCCGGGGGTAGGCAATCAGCCCCAGCATTTT; V gene: TRBV15; J gene: TRBJ1-5; D gene: -; clone size: -
CDR3 protein: CASSSPGLPSPQHF; CDR3 DNA: TGTGCCAGTAGTTCCCCAGGGCTCCCATCGCCCCAGCATTTT; V gene: TRBV19; J gene: TRBJ1-5; D gene: -; clone size: -
CDR3 protein: CASGVRGTYTGELFF; CDR3 DNA: TGTGCCAGCGGCGTAAGGGGCACCTACACCGGGGAGCTGTTTTTT; V gene: TRBV9; J gene: TRBJ2-2; D gene: -; clone size: -
CDR3 protein: CASSSRPGGGLVHVEQYF; CDR3 DNA: TGTGCCAGCAGCTCTCGGCCGGGGGGCGGCTTAGTACATGTCGAGCAGTACTTC; V gene: TRBV7-2; J gene: TRBJ2-7; D gene: -; clone size: -
CDR3 protein: CASSFTSSPDTQYF; CDR3 DNA: TGCGCCAGCAGCTTCACTAGTTCCCCCGATACGCAGTATTTT; V gene: TRBV5-1; J gene: TRBJ2-3; D gene: -; clone size: -
CDR3 protein: CASSLLSHYEQYF; CDR3 DNA: TGTGCCAGCAGCTTGCTTTCACACTACGAGCAGTACTTC; V gene: TRBV5-5; J gene: TRBJ2-7; D gene: -; clone size: -
CDR3 protein: CASSQRWDRMNTEAFF; CDR3 DNA: TGCGCCAGCAGCCAAAGATGGGACAGAATGAACACTGAAGCTTTCTTT; V gene: TRBV4-1; J gene: TRBJ1-1; D gene: TRBD1; clone size: -
CDR3 protein: CASSWLGGTPETQYF; CDR3 DNA: TGCGCCAGCAGCTGGCTCGGCGGTACGCCAGAGACCCAGTACTTC; V gene: TRBV5-1; J gene: TRBJ2-5; D gene: -; clone size: -
CDR3 protein: CASSEGPGGAGYEQYF; CDR3 DNA: TGTGCCAGCAGTGAAGGCCCAGGGGGCGCGGGCTACGAGCAGTACTTC; V gene: TRBV6-1; J gene: TRBJ2-7; D gene: TRBD1; clone size: -
CDR3 protein: CASSASGRQPYEQYF; CDR3 DNA: TGTGCCAGCAGCGCAAGCGGGAGGCAACCCTACGAGCAGTACTTC; V gene: TRBV6-5; J gene: TRBJ2-7; D gene: TRBD2; clone size: -
CDR3 protein: CASSLSNSNNEQFF; CDR3 DNA: TGTGCCAGCAGCTTAAGTAACTCCAACAATGAGCAGTTCTTC; V gene: TRBV7-2; J gene: TRBJ2-1; D gene: -; clone size: -
CDR3 protein: CATSRDNRAVYNEQFF; CDR3 DNA: TGTGCCACCAGCAGAGATAATAGAGCGGTTTACAATGAGCAGTTCTTC; V gene: TRBV15; J gene: TRBJ2-1; D gene: -; clone size: -
CDR3 protein: CASSFPTSGSTDTQYF; CDR3 DNA: TGTGCCAGCAGCTTCCCGACTAGCGGTAGCACAGATACGCAGTATTTT; V gene: TRBV7-9; J gene: TRBJ2-3; D gene: TRBD2; clone size: -
CDR3 protein: CASSEGASGRYEQYF; CDR3 DNA: TGTGCCAGCAGTGAAGGGGCTAGCGGGAGATACGAGCAGTACTTC; V gene: TRBV6-1; J gene: TRBJ2-7; D gene: TRBD2; clone size: -
CDR3 protein: CASGQTGRGEKLFF; CDR3 DNA: TGTGCCAGCGGCCAGACAGGTCGTGGGGAAAAACTGTTTTTT; V gene: TRBV6-5; J gene: TRBJ1-4; D gene: -; clone size: -
CDR3 protein: CASRPQVIGEQYF; CDR3 DNA: TGTGCCAGCAGGCCACAGGTAATAGGCGAGCAGTACTTC; V gene: TRBV28; J gene: TRBJ2-7; D gene: -; clone size: few
CDR3 protein: CASSLAYTDTQYF; CDR3 DNA: TGCGCCAGCAGCTTGGCTTACACAGATACGCAGTATTTT; V gene: TRBV5-1; J gene: TRBJ2-3; D gene: -; clone size: -
CDR3 protein: CASSPGGTVNEKLFF; CDR3 DNA: TGTGCCAGCAGTCCAGGCGGGACAGTTAATGAAAAACTGTTTTTT; V gene: TRBV28; J gene: TRBJ1-4; D gene: TRBD1; clone size: -
CDR3 protein: CAWGLAGARGETQYF; CDR3 DNA: TGTGCCTGGGGATTGGCGGGAGCCCGGGGAGAGACCCAGTACTTC; V gene: TRBV30; J gene: TRBJ2-5; D gene: TRBD2; clone size: -